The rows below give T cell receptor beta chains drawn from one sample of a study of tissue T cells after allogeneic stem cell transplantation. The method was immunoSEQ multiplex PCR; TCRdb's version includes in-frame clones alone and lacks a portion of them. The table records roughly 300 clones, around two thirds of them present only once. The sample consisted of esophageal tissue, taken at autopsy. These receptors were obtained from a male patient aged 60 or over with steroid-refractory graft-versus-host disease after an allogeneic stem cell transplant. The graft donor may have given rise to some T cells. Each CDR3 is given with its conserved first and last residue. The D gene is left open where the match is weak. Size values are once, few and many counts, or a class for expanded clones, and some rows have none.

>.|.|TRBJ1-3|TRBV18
TGTGCCAGCTCACGACTATCCGGAAACACCATATATTTT
CASSRLSGNTIYF
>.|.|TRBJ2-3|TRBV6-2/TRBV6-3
TGTGCCAGCAGTCCGGGACTCTTCACGGATACGCAGTATTTT
CASSPGLFTDTQYF
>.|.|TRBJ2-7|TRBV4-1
TGCGCCAGCAGCCAAGACCCAGGGAGCACCTACGAGCAGTACTTC
CASSQDPGSTYEQYF
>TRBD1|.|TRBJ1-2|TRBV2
TGTGCCAGCAGTGCCGGGACAGGGGCTACCTATGGCTACACCTTC
CASSAGTGATYGYTF
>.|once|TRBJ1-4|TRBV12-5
TGTGCTACCACAGCCTCAACTAATGAAAAACTGTTTTTT
CATTASTNEKLFF
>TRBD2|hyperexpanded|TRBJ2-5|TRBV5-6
TGTGCCAGCAGCTTGGGGGCCGGGGGGGGAGAGACCCAGTACTTC
CASSLGAGGGETQYF
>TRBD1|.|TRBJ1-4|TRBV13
TGTGCCACCACGACAGGGGGAAGGGAAAAACTGTTTTTT
CATTTGGREKLFF
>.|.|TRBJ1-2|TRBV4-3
TGCGCCAGCAGCCAAGAATTACAGGGAGTCTATGGCTACACCTTC
CASSQELQGVYGYTF
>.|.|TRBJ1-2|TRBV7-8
TGTGCCAGCAGCATTGGGAGTGCCTCCTATGGCTACACCTTC
CASSIGSASYGYTF
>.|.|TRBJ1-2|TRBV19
TGTGCCAGTAGTATAGAACACAGGGTTGGCTATGGCTACACCTTC
CASSIEHRVGYGYTF
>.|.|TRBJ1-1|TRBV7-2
TGTGCCAGCAGCTTAGCGGGTCTAGGGGTAAACACTGAAGCTTTCTTT
CASSLAGLGVNTEAFF
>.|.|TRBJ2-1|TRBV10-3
TGTGCCATCAGTGACTACGTTAATCGAAATGAGCAGTTCTTC
CAISDYVNRNEQFF
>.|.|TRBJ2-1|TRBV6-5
TGTGCCAGCAGTTACGGACGGGGCGACGATGAGCAGTTCTTC
CASSYGRGDDEQFF
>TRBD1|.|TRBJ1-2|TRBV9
TGTGCCAGCGGAGAGGACAGGGGAGATGGCTACACCTTC
CASGEDRGDGYTF
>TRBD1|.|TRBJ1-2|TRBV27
TGTGCCAGCAGTTTAAAGGCAGGGGGGACGAGTGGCTACACCTTC
CASSLKAGGTSGYTF
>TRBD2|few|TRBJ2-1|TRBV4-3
TGCGCCAGCAGCCAGGGACTAGCGGGGGGGGATGAGCAGTTCTTC
CASSQGLAGGDEQFF
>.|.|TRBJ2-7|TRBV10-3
TGTGCCACCCGGGAGTCCGCCTACGAGCAGTACTTC
CATRESAYEQYF
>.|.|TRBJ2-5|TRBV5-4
TGTGCCAGCAGCTCCGGGGGAGAGACCCAGTACTTC
CASSSGGETQYF
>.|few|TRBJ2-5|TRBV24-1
TGTGCCACCAGTGACCAGGGTCCTACCCAGTACTTC
CATSDQGPTQYF
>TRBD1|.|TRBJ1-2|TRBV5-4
TGTGCCAGCAGTGAGGACAGGTTAAACTATGGCTACACCTTC
CASSEDRLNYGYTF